The rows below give T cell receptor beta chains drawn from one sample of a study of resident and recirculating memory T cells in vitiligo. Clones were read by immunoSEQ multiplex PCR, and TCRdb kept only the in-frame ones, dropping some. The profile shows 75,000 to 95,000 clones, around 92% of them singletons. The sample taken for sequencing was blood. Source of these receptors: a male donor with vitiligo. Each CDR3 is given with its conserved first and last residue. D genes are given only for firm matches. Clone size is shown for a subset of rows, as once, few, many or a class of expanded clone.

v_call,d_call,j_call,clone_size,cdr3_aa,cdr3_nt
TRBV18,-,TRBJ2-7,-,CASSPLPRGTYEQYF,TGTGCCAGCTCACCACTGCCTAGGGGGACCTACGAGCAGTACTTC
TRBV6-6,-,TRBJ2-7,-,CASLAGDRHEQYF,TGTGCCAGCTTGGCAGGGGATAGGCACGAGCAGTACTTC
TRBV18,-,TRBJ1-2,-,CASSPGGDLANGYTF,TGTGCCAGCTCACCCGGCGGGGATCTAGCCAATGGCTACACCTTC
TRBV9,-,TRBJ2-7,-,CASSSEAYEQYF,TGTGCCAGCAGCTCCGAGGCGTACGAGCAGTACTTC
TRBV7-2,TRBD1,TRBJ2-1,-,CASSFQGADNEQFF,TGTGCCAGCAGCTTTCAGGGGGCAGACAATGAGCAGTTCTTC
TRBV11-2,-,TRBJ1-1,once,CASSLTIEGTEAFF,TGTGCCAGCAGCTTAACCATTGAAGGGACAGAAGCTTTCTTT
TRBV13,-,TRBJ2-7,-,CASSLIGDEQYF,TGTGCCAGCAGCTTAATAGGGGACGAGCAGTACTTC
TRBV7-6,TRBD2,TRBJ2-7,-,CASSLEAGELYEQYF,TGTGCCAGCAGCTTAGAAGCGGGAGAATTGTACGAGCAGTACTTC
TRBV5-1,-,TRBJ2-2,-,CASRSLFRGTGELFF,TGCGCCAGCAGGAGCCTTTTTAGGGGCACCGGGGAGCTGTTTTTT
TRBV28,-,TRBJ1-2,-,CASSFMLGVGGYTF,TGTGCCAGCAGTTTCATGCTCGGGGTAGGGGGCTACACCTTC
TRBV28,TRBD2,TRBJ2-7,-,CASSATSGAYEQYF,TGTGCCAGCAGTGCGACTAGCGGGGCCTACGAGCAGTACTTC
TRBV7-8,-,TRBJ1-3,-,CASSFQGSGNTIYF,TGTGCCAGCAGCTTCCAGGGCTCCGGAAACACCATATATTTT
TRBV7-2,-,TRBJ1-4,-,CASSRGDNEKLFF,TGTGCCAGCAGCCGGGGGGATAATGAAAAACTGTTTTTT
TRBV7-3,TRBD2,TRBJ2-5,-,CASSLRTSGLETQYF,TGTGCCAGCAGCTTAAGGACTAGCGGGCTGGAGACCCAGTACTTC
TRBV2,-,TRBJ1-2,-,CASRGPQGDYGYTF,TGTGCCAGCAGGGGGCCCCAAGGTGACTATGGCTACACCTTC
TRBV16,-,TRBJ1-2,-,CASSQSSRGGSGYTF,TGTGCCAGCAGCCAATCGTCCAGGGGAGGGAGCGGCTACACCTTC
TRBV11-2,-,TRBJ1-2,-,CASSLDLDTLRYGYTF,TGTGCCAGCAGCTTAGATCTGGACACCCTCCGGTATGGCTACACCTTC
TRBV19,TRBD1,TRBJ1-2,-,CASSIPVGGRLGYTF,TGTGCCAGTAGTATACCCGTAGGGGGCAGACTCGGCTACACCTTC
TRBV7-9,TRBD2,TRBJ2-7,-,CASSSWTSDSYEQYF,TGTGCCAGCAGCTCCTGGACTAGCGACTCCTACGAGCAGTACTTC
TRBV18,TRBD1,TRBJ2-2,-,CASSLGQGNTGELFF,TGTGCCAGCTCATTGGGACAGGGGAACACCGGGGAGCTGTTTTTT
TRBV4-1,TRBD1,TRBJ2-2,-,CASQGTEYTGELFF,TGCGCCAGCCAGGGGACAGAATACACCGGGGAGCTGTTTTTT
TRBV7-2,-,TRBJ1-3,-,CASSSTASSGNTIYF,TGTGCCAGCAGCTCGACAGCGAGCTCTGGAAACACCATATATTTT
TRBV27,TRBD2,TRBJ2-7,-,CASSPKFLSSGRFSYEQYF,TGTGCCAGCAGCCCCAAATTCCTCTCTAGCGGGAGGTTCTCCTACGAGCAGTACTTC
TRBV30,-,TRBJ2-7,-,CAWREDSYEQYF,TGTGCCTGGAGGGAGGACAGCTACGAGCAGTACTTC
TRBV7-8,TRBD1,TRBJ1-4,-,CASSLGQGNEKLFF,TGTGCCAGCAGCCTGGGACAGGGCAATGAAAAACTGTTTTTT
TRBV14,TRBD2,TRBJ2-7,-,CASSQDFGLAGVPYEQYF,TGTGCCAGCAGCCAAGATTTTGGACTAGCGGGAGTACCCTACGAGCAGTACTTC
TRBV2,-,TRBJ1-3,-,CASSDGQGYSGNTIYF,TGTGCCAGCAGTGATGGGCAGGGGTACTCTGGAAACACCATATATTTT